Listed here are 16 T cell receptor beta chains from one sample, sequenced in a study of T cell changes during pregnancy in multiple sclerosis (dated by TCRdb to between 2018 and 2020). The library was prepared using the immunoSEQ multiplex PCR assay. Held by TCRdb, this immuneACCESS table contains in-frame sequences only and omits some clones. Under half of the omission traces to an unresolved V gene where checked; the cause of the rest is unknown. The sample contains about 47,000 clones, 75% to 90% of them found a single time. The top ten clonotypes cover approximately 8.3% of the sample. Specimen: CD8+ T cells from peripheral blood mononuclear cells, collected in the second trimester of pregnancy. The receptors come from a female donor with multiple sclerosis, enrolled in a pregnancy study.

The V and J genes are TRBV13 and TRBJ1-2; no clear D gene. Germline CDR1 and CDR2: PRHDT and FYEKMQ (reference sequence). Trimming removed 0 bases from V and 8 bases from J, with 16 bases in between. The CDR3 consists of 15 residues. CDR3 residues: CASSLGRSYTLGYTF. The CDR3 DNA follows: TGTGCCAGCAGCTTAGGCAGGTCCTATACCCTAGGCTACACCTTC. The entire variable domain, with the rest obtained from reference TRBV13 and TRBJ1-2, is as follows: AAGVIQSPRHLIKEKRETATLKCYPIPRHDTVYWYQQGPGQDPQFLISFYEKMQSDKGSIPDRFSAQQFSDYHSELNMSSLELGDSALYFCASSLGRSYTLGYTFGSGTRLTVV.

J is TRBJ2-7 and V is TRBV4-1; D unclear. CDR1 and CDR2 (germline): MGHRA, YSYEKL. Trimming removed 0 bases at V and 1 base at J, with 4 bases between. CDR3 length: 13 amino acids. As DNA, the CDR3 is TGCGCCAGCAGCCAAGATCTGTCCTACGAGCAGTACTTC. This gives the protein CASSQDLSYEQYF.

V is TRBV5-1 and J is TRBJ2-5, with TRBD1 matching 8 bases. Germline trimming cut 0 bases from V and 4 bases from J; bases unmatched to any gene: 11. The CDR3 is 17 residues long. From germline, CDR1 is SGHRS and CDR2 YFSETQ. This chain's CDR3 is CASSLGLTLQGGETQYF. The CDR3 nucleotides are TGCGCCAGCAGCTTGGGGCTGACCTTACAGGGGGGAGAGACCCAGTACTTC.

The genes are TRBV29-1 and TRBJ2-7; 8 bases line up with TRBD1. Per the germline V gene, CDR1 is SQVTM and CDR2 is ANQGSEA. The V and J ends lost 6 bases and 3 bases, in that order; junction bases with no gene match: 4. The length of the CDR3 is 12 residues. CDR3 nucleotides: TGCAGCGTGGGAGGACAGGGCTACGAGCAGTACTTC. This sequence encodes CSVGGQGYEQYF.

The genes are TRBV12-1 and TRBJ1-6; TRBD1, the table's D call, was not compared with the DNA. TRBV12-1 is annotated as a pseudogene. The CDR3 is 15 residues long. CDR3 in DNA: TGTGCCAGCTCCCCTCTCCAGGGTTGCAGTTCACCCCTCCACTTT. Translation gives CASSPLQGCSSPLHF.

This chain links TRBV11-2 with TRBJ1-4; TRBD1 matches 8 bases. Looked up from germline, CDR1 is SGHAT and CDR2 is FQNNGV. The CDR3 consists of 15 residues. V shed 6 bases and J 4 bases; nucleotides not matched to a gene: 7. CDR3 in amino acids: CASRQGQGINEKLFF. The CDR3 DNA sequence: TGTGCCAGCAGGCAAGGACAGGGAATTAATGAAAAACTGTTTTTT. Together with reference TRBV11-2 and TRBJ1-4, the CDR3 gives the full variable domain: EAGVAQSPRYKIIEKRQSVAFWCNPISGHATLYWYQQILGQGPKLLIQFQNNGVVDDSQLPKDRFSAERLKGVDSTLKIQPAKLEDSAVYLCASRQGQGINEKLFFGSGTQLSVL.

The chain carries TRBV6-1 and TRBJ2-7; the D gene is possibly TRBD1 (6 bases). Germline V gene sequence: CDR1 MNHNS, CDR2 SASEGT. V lost 4 bases to trimming and J lost 2 bases, with 12 bases between them. CDR3 size: 14 residues. CDR3 sequence (DNA): TGTGCCAGCAGTGCAGGGGCTGGGGCCTACGAGCAGTACTTC. Its protein product is CASSAGAGAYEQYF.

This chain links TRBV27 with TRBJ2-1, with D perhaps TRBD2 (5 bases). The CDR3 extends over 15 amino acids. V shed 5 bases and J shed 6 bases, with 17 bases lying between them. From germline, CDR1 is MNHEY and CDR2 SMNVEV (reference sequence). The CDR3 DNA reads TGTGCCAGCAGTCCCCTACCGGGAAAGAGCAATGAGCAGTTCTTC. It specifies CASSPLPGKSNEQFF.

The chain couples TRBV19 to TRBJ2-7, with 9 bases aligning to TRBD1. CDR3 length: 15 amino acids. The germline gives CDR1 LNHDA, CDR2 SQIVND (reference sequence). V trimming: 3 bases; J trimming: 2 bases; junction bases outside the gene matches: 5. This CDR3 reads CASSMGTGYPYEQYF. In nucleotides, the CDR3 is TGTGCCAGTAGTATGGGGACAGGGTACCCCTACGAGCAGTACTTC.

The chain couples TRBV4-1 to TRBJ2-5; 7 nucleotides align to TRBD2. The J segment lost 0 bases and the V segment lost 3 bases, leaving 1 base of the junction unmatched. The germline V gene has CDR1 MGHRA and CDR2 YSYEKL. The CDR3 consists of 14 residues. The CDR3 region has the DNA TGCGCCAGCAGCCATCTAGCGGACCAAGAGACCCAGTACTTC. As protein: CASSHLADQETQYF.

The chain links TRBV28 to TRBJ1-2, with 7 bases matching TRBD1. V trimming: 6 bases; J trimming: 4 bases; junction bases outside the gene matches: 17. Germline assignment: CDR1 MDHEN and CDR2 SYDVKM. CDR3 length: 17 residues. CDR3 coding DNA: TGTGCCAGCAGCCATAGACAGGGTGTGGAGTCTACCTATGGCTACACCTTC. Translated: CASSHRQGVESTYGYTF.

The chain uses TRBV6-1 and TRBJ2-7; 8 nucleotides line up with TRBD1. This CDR3 region has 14 residues. J lost 5 bases, V lost 8 bases, and 11 bases had no gene match. Per the germline V gene, CDR1 is MNHNS and CDR2 is SASEGT. The CDR3 DNA sequence: TGTGCCAGCGCGTCAGGGACAGGTGCCAACGAGCAGTACTTC. As protein: CASASGTGANEQYF.

This clone was detected only once. This rearrangement joins TRBV19 to TRBJ1-1, with D possibly being TRBD1 (5 bases). The CDR3 loop spans 13 amino acids. V was cut by 6 bases and J by 4 bases, with 12 bases left in between. Germline CDR1 reads LNHDA; CDR2 reads SQIVND (reference sequence). The CDR3 DNA is TGTGCCAGTAGGAATTCAGGGCCCACTGAAGCTTTCTTT. Translated, it gives CASRNSGPTEAFF.

J is TRBJ2-2 and V is TRBV6-1; D might be TRBD1 (5 bases). CDR1 and CDR2 from the germline V gene are MNHNS and SASEGT. The CDR3 is 13 residues long. V was cut by 6 bases and J by 4 bases, with 9 bases left in between. CDR3 nucleotides: TGTGCCAGCAGCCGTGACAGCACCGGGGAGCTGTTTTTT. Residues: CASSRDSTGELFF.

The chain uses TRBV5-1 and TRBJ2-7; TRBD1 matches 8 bases. The CDR3 runs to 14 residues. The germline V gene has CDR1 SGHRS and CDR2 YFSETQ. The V segment lost 3 bases and the J segment 6 bases; nucleotides outside the gene matches: 8. CDR3 nucleotide sequence: TGCGCCAGCAGCTGGACAGGGTATTCCGGCGAGCAGTACTTC. This translates into CASSWTGYSGEQYF.

This clone was detected a few times. This sequence joins TRBV29-1 and TRBJ1-2; D gene uncertain. CDR1 SQVTM and CDR2 ANQGSEA come from the germline V gene. V lost 4 bases and J 4 bases, leaving 10 bases between the germline ends. The CDR3 length is 12 residues. The CDR3 coding sequence is TGCAGCGTTGGGAGCGATACCTATGGCTACACCTTC. Its translation is CSVGSDTYGYTF.